This entry lists 9 T cell receptor beta chains sequenced from one sample in a study of blood T cell repertoires in COVID-19. Assay: immunoSEQ multiplex PCR; the TCRdb copy retains only in-frame clones and omits some. This table has roughly 57,000 clones, over 70% appearing once. Sequenced sample: peripheral blood. Every receptor here comes from a woman in her 70s with acute or convalescent COVID-19.

The DNA of the CDR3 is TGTGCCGGAGGACAGTTTGCTAATGAAAAACTGTTTTTT. Its translation: CAGGQFANEKLFF. The chain uses TRBV7-9 and TRBJ1-4, with D perhaps matching TRBD1 (6 bases). CDR1 SEHNR and CDR2 FQNEAQ come from the germline V gene (reference sequence). The V and J ends lost 11 bases and 3 bases respectively, with 13 bases between them. There are 13 residues in the CDR3.

This chain links TRBV12-3 or TRBV12-4 with TRBJ1-2; 9 bases align to TRBD1. Losses at the gene ends were 6 bases for V and 13 bases for J; bases not matched to a gene: 12. The CDR3 covers 13 residues. DNA of the CDR3: TGTGCCAGCAGCCCTGGGACAGGGTCAGGCCGCACCTTC. Its protein is CASSPGTGSGRTF.

J is TRBJ2-1 and V is TRBV30; TRBD1 matches at 8 bases. Germline CDR1 GTSNPN, CDR2 SVGIG (reference sequence). V trimming: 0 bases; J trimming: 9 bases; junction bases outside the gene matches: 16. The CDR3 consists of 17 residues. The CDR3, as DNA: TGTGCCTGGAGTGTACCCCAGGGACAGGTAGCCAGCCTTGAGCAGTTCTTC. Its protein product is CAWSVPQGQVASLEQFF.

The gene calls are TRBV6-5 and TRBJ1-5, with D unclear. The CDR3 runs to 13 residues. Germline CDR1 MNHEY, CDR2 SVGAGI. The V gene lost 4 bases and the J gene lost 7 bases, with 11 bases spanning the gap. CDR3: CASSWTGNQPQHF. In DNA form, the CDR3 reads TGTGCCAGCAGTTGGACGGGAAACCAGCCCCAGCATTTT.

This clone has a single count. Other DNA sequences in the same sample also yield this CDR3. J is TRBJ1-5 and V is TRBV27, with D perhaps TRBD1 (6 bases). Germline values: CDR1 MNHEY, CDR2 SMNVEV (reference sequence). CDR3 length equals 15 residues. The V and J ends lost 2 bases and 6 bases respectively, with 14 bases between them. In nucleotides, the CDR3 is TGTGCCAGCAGTTTAGGGTCGGGGGGCGGTCAGCCCCAGCATTTT. Its translation is CASSLGSGGGQPQHF.

The CDR3 sequence: CASSFHSNTEAFF. The DNA of the CDR3 is TGTGCCAGCAGCTTCCACTCTAACACTGAAGCTTTCTTT. The chain links TRBV11-3 to TRBJ1-1; D ambiguous. Trimming stripped 3 bases from V and 2 bases from J, with 7 bases between. CDR3 length: 13 amino acids. Germline values: CDR1 SGHNT, CDR2 YENEEA.

This clone was counted a single time. The chain carries TRBV2 and TRBJ1-6; 7 bases map to TRBD1. J was trimmed by 6 bases and V by 7 bases; bases with no gene match: 9. Germline V lookup: CDR1 SNHLY, CDR2 FYNNEI. The CDR3 extends over 15 amino acids. As DNA, the CDR3 is TGTGCCAGCACCAATCCCGGGACAGTTAATTCACCCCTCCACTTT. Protein sequence: CASTNPGTVNSPLHF.

This clone was detected only once. The rearrangement joins TRBV6-5 to TRBJ1-2, with TRBD1 matching 7 bases. The CDR3 length is 14 residues. The germline V gene encodes CDR1 MNHEY and CDR2 SVGAGI. Trimming removed 5 bases from V and 6 bases from J; junction bases left unmatched: 9. The CDR3 DNA is TGTGCCAGCAGTCCTCCGGGACAGCCCCATGGCTACACCTTC. Amino acid sequence: CASSPPGQPHGYTF.

The chain uses TRBV12-5 and TRBJ1-4; D unclear. Trimming pared 8 bases from V and 6 bases from J, leaving 13 bases between. Germline CDR1 is LGHNT and CDR2 is FRNRAP. The CDR3 runs to 13 residues. The CDR3 loop reads CASNRDTDEKLFF. The DNA of the CDR3 is TGTGCTAGTAATCGGGATACGGATGAAAAACTGTTTTTT.